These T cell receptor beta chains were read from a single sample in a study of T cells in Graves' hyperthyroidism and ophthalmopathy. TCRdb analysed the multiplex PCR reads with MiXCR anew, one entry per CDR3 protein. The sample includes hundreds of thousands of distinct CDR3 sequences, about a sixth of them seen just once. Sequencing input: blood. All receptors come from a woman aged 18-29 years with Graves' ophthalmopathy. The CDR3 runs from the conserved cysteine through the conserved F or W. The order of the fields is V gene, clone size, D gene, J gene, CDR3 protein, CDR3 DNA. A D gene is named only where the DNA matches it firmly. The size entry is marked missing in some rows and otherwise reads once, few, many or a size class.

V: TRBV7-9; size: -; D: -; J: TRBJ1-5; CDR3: CASNVGDQPQHF; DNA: TGTGCCAGCAACGTTGGAGATCAGCCCCAGCATTTT
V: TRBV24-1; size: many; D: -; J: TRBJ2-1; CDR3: CATSDAAAYNEQFF; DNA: TGTGCCACCAGTGACGCCGCAGCATACAATGAGCAGTTCTTC
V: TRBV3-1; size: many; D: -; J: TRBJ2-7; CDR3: CASSQDRKREQYF; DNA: TGTGCCAGCAGCCAGGACCGGAAACGGGAGCAGTACTTC
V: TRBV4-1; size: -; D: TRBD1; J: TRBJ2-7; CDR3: CASIESDRDCEQYF; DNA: TGCGCCAGCATAGAATCGGACAGGGATTGCGAGCAGTACTTC
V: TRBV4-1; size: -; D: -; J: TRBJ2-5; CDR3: CASSQAKYGDLVYF; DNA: TGCGCCAGCAGCCAAGCTAAATACGGAGACTTGGTGTACTTC
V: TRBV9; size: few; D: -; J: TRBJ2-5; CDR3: CASSPQADSQETQYF; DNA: TGTGCCAGCAGCCCCCAAGCTGATTCCCAAGAGACCCAGTACTTC
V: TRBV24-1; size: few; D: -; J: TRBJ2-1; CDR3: CATSVRDNEQFF; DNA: TGTGCCACCAGTGTTAGGGACAATGAGCAGTTCTTC
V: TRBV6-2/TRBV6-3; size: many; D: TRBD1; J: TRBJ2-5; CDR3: CASSSSGTGEETQYF; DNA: TGTGCCAGCAGTTCTTCCGGGACAGGGGAAGAGACCCAGTACTTC
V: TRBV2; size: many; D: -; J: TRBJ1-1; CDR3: CASSPVRGGGTEAFF; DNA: TGTGCCAGCAGCCCAGTCCGGGGAGGAGGCACTGAAGCTTTCTTT
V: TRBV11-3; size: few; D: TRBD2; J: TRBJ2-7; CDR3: CASSLGLTSVKTYEQYF; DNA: TGTGCCAGCAGCTTGGGACTGACTAGCGTGAAGACTTACGAGCAGTACTTC
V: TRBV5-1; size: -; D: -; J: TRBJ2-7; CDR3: CASSTTSPGTAPYEQYF; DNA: TGCGCCAGCAGCACTACTTCACCCGGGACTGCACCCTACGAGCAGTACTTC
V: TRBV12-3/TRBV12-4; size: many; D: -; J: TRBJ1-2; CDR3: CASSPMRGGGPGYTF; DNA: TGTGCCAGCAGTCCCATGAGGGGGGGCGGTCCTGGCTACACCTTC
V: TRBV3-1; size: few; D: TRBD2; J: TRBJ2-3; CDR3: CASSQRQVKREIPDTQYF; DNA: TGTGCCAGCAGCCAACGGCAGGTCAAGCGGGAGATACCAGATACGCAGTATTTT
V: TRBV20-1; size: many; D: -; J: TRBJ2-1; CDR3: CSSLGGPEQFF; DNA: TGCAGTTCGCTGGGGGGGCCCGAGCAGTTCTTC
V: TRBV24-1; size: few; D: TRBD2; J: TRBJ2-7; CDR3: CATRPGLADSYEQYF; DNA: TGTGCCACCAGACCCGGACTAGCGGACTCCTACGAGCAGTACTTC
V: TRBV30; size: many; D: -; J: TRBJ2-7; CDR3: CAWSPPGRLTHEQYF; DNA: TGTGCCTGGAGTCCTCCGGGACGGCTGACCCACGAGCAGTACTTC
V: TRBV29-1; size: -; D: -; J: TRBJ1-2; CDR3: CSVTPATAYTF; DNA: TGCAGCGTCACCCCAGCCACGGCCTACACCTTC
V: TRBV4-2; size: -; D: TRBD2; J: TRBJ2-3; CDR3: CASSPRGLAGRPGRTDTQYF; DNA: TGTGCCAGCAGCCCCAGAGGACTAGCGGGAAGGCCGGGACGCACAGATACGCAGTATTTT
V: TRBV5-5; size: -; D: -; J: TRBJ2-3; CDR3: CASSFRDALYRTDTQYF; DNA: TGTGCCAGCAGCTTTCGGGACGCCTTATACCGCACAGATACGCAGTATTTT
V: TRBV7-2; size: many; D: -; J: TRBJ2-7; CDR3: CASSLELRGYEQYF; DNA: TGTGCCAGCAGCTTAGAGTTAAGGGGCTACGAGCAGTACTTC
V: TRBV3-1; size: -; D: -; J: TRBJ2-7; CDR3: CASSQDRWEDGYEQYF; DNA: TGTGCCAGCAGCCAAGACAGGTGGGAAGATGGCTACGAGCAGTACTTC
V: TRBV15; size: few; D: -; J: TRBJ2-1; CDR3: CATSRDLLVSSYNEQFF; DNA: TGTGCCACCAGCAGAGATCTGTTAGTGAGCTCCTACAATGAGCAGTTCTTC
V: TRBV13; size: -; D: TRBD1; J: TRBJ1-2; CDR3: CASSLGTGDSYGYTF; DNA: TGTGCCAGCAGCTTAGGGACAGGGGATTCTTATGGCTACACCTTC
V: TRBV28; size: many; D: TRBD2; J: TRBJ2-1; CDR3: CASSRLAEYNEQFF; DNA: TGTGCCAGCAGCCGACTAGCGGAATACAATGAGCAGTTCTTC
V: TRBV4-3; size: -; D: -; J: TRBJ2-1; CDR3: CASSQDKGGRYNEQFF; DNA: TGCGCCAGCAGCCAAGATAAGGGGGGCCGGTACAATGAGCAGTTCTTC
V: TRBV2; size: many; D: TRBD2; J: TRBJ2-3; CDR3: CASSLAGAPDTQYF; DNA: TGTGCCAGCAGCCTAGCGGGGGCCCCAGATACGCAGTATTTT
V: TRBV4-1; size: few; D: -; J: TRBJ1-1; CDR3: CASRREPPRRRTDTEAFF; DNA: TGCGCCAGCAGGCGCGAACCCCCCCGGAGGCGAACTGACACTGAAGCTTTCTTT
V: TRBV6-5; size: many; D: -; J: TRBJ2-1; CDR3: CASSYDSNEQFF; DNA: TGTGCCAGCAGTTACGACAGCAATGAGCAGTTCTTC
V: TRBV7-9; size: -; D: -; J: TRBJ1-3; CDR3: CASSLERTSGTVYSGNTIYF; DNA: TGTGCCAGCAGCTTAGAGCGAACCTCAGGGACGGTATACTCTGGAAACACCATATATTTT
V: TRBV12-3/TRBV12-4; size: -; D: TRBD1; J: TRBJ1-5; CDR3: CASRARGGAGNQPQHF; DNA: TGTGCCAGCAGGGCCAGGGGGGGGGCGGGCAATCAGCCCCAGCATTTT
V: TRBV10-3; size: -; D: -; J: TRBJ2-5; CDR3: CAISEHQGIGETQYF; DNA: TGTGCCATCAGTGAGCACCAGGGAATCGGAGAGACCCAGTACTTC
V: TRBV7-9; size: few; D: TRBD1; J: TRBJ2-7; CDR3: CASSLRDRGEAYEQYF; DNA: TGTGCCAGCAGCTTACGGGACAGGGGGGAGGCCTACGAGCAGTACTTC
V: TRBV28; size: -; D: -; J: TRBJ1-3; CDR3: CASSLINSGNTIYF; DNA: TGTGCCAGCAGTTTAATTAACTCTGGAAACACCATATATTTT
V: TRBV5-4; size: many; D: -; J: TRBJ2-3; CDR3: CASREWQGIGDTQYF; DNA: TGTGCCAGCAGAGAGTGGCAGGGGATCGGAGATACGCAGTATTTT
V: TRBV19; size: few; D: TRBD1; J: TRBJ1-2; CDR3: CASSTGTGIWYGYTF; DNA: TGTGCCAGTAGTACAGGGACAGGAATTTGGTATGGCTACACCTTC
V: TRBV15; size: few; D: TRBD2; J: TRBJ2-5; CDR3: CATSRDLGGGPKETQYF; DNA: TGTGCCACCAGCAGAGATCTGGGGGGAGGGCCGAAAGAGACCCAGTACTTC
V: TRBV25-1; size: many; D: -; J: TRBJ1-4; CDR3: CASSDPGGGDANEKLFF; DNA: TGTGCCAGCAGTGACCCAGGCGGGGGGGACGCTAATGAAAAACTGTTTTTT
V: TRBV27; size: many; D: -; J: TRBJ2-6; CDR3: CASRAGTGANVLTF; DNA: TGTGCCAGCAGAGCAGGGACTGGGGCCAACGTCCTGACTTTC
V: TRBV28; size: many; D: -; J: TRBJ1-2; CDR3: CASKETAYGYTF; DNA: TGTGCCAGCAAGGAGACGGCGTATGGCTACACCTTC
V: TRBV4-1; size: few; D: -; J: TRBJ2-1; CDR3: CASSQGGSQFF; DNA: TGCGCCAGCAGCCAAGGGGGATCGCAGTTCTTC
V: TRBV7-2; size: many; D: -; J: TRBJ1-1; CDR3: CASSWGIVGTEAFF; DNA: TGTGCCAGCAGCTGGGGGATTGTGGGCACTGAAGCTTTCTTT
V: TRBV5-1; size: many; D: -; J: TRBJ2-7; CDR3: CASSLAIGRGTHYEQYF; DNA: TGCGCCAGCAGCTTGGCTATCGGTCGGGGGACCCACTACGAGCAGTACTTC
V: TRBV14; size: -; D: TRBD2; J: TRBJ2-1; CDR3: CASSQDSLAGFYNEQFF; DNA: TGTGCCAGCAGCCAAGATTCCCTAGCGGGGTTCTACAATGAGCAGTTCTTC
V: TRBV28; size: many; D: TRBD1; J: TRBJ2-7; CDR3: CASSYEGQGLSEQYF; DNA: TGTGCCAGCAGTTATGAGGGACAGGGCCTTTCCGAGCAGTACTTC
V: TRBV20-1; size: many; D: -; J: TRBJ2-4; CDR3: CSANEPDFKNIQYF; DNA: TGCAGTGCTAACGAGCCCGACTTCAAAAACATTCAGTACTTC
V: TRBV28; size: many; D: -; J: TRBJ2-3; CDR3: CASSLMGDGEADTQYF; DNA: TGTGCCAGCAGTTTAATGGGAGACGGAGAGGCAGATACGCAGTATTTT
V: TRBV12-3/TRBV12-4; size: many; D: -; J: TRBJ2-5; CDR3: CASGETRTQYF; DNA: TGTGCCAGCGGGGAGACACGAACCCAGTACTTC
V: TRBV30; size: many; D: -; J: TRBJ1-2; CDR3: CAWVPGRRAYGYTF; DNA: TGTGCCTGGGTTCCGGGCCGCAGGGCTTATGGCTACACCTTC
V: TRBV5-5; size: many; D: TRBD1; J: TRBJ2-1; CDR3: CASSSPPGQGSYNEQFF; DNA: TGTGCCAGCAGCTCGCCACCGGGACAGGGCTCCTACAATGAGCAGTTCTTC
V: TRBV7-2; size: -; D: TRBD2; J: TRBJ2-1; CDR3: CASSPGLAAGVEQFF; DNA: TGTGCCAGCAGCCCGGGACTAGCGGCGGGGGTTGAGCAGTTCTTC
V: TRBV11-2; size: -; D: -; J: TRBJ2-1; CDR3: CASSPGEGGRYNEQFF; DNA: TGTGCCAGCAGCCCTGGGGAGGGGGGTAGGTACAATGAGCAGTTCTTC
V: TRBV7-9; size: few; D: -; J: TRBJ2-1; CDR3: CASSLPRDYNEQFF; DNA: TGTGCCAGCAGCTTACCCCGGGACTACAATGAGCAGTTCTTC
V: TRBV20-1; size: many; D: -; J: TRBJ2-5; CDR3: CSASQRIGPGETQYF; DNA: TGCAGTGCTAGCCAACGGATAGGGCCCGGAGAGACCCAGTACTTC
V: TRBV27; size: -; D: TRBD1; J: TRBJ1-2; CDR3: CASSDRGFGYTF; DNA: TGTGCCAGCTCGGACAGGGGATTTGGCTACACCTTC
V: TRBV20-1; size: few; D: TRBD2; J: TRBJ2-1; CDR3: CSATAGVTSLSYNEQFF; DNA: TGCAGTGCTACAGCCGGCGTGACTAGCCTATCCTACAATGAGCAGTTCTTC
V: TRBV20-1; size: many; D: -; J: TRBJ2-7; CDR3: CSAREGGSFYEQYF; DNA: TGCAGTGCTAGAGAGGGGGGCAGTTTTTACGAGCAGTACTTC
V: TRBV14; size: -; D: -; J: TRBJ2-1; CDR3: CASSPRGDYNEQFF; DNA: TGTGCCAGCAGCCCGCGGGGAGACTACAATGAGCAGTTCTTC
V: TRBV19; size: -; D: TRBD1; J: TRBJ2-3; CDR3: CASSQGYRGLTDTQYF; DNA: TGTGCCAGTAGTCAGGGGTACAGGGGGCTTACAGATACGCAGTATTTT